This TCR beta chain originates from a study of vaccination and CD4 T cells after COVID-19. The overall study: The convalescents, six males and four females, included two who were Hispanic. Participants received two doses of either BNT162b2 or mRNA-1273 vaccine.

General observations from the study: The median SARS-CoV-2-reactive clonotype number increased from approximately 21 to 40, without statistical significance.

Treatment described: approximately 11-day PBMC culture with coronavirus spike peptide pools or control peptides (ViraFEST assay). The study sequenced cultured CD4+ T cell DNA using the Oncomine TCR Beta short-read assay. Genomic DNA was isolated from cultured CD4+ T cells. Each CDR3 protein is one row after TCRdb ran MiXCR on the PCR reads. The table lists 15,000 to 20,000 distinct CDR3 sequences, nearly 40% of them singletons. This clonotype was counted a single time. Its antigen is unidentified. Sequencing was done on a sample of CD4+ T cells from blood, cultured in vitro. The receptor's source is a human donor who had recovered from COVID-19.

The CDR3 DNA sequence: TGCGCCAGCAAGTCCGGCTCCTACGAGCAGTACTTC. It encodes CASKSGSYEQYF. The rearrangement links TRBV10-2 to TRBJ2-7, with D unclear. V dropped 7 bases and J dropped 0 bases, with 7 bases sitting between them. Germline values: CDR1 WSHSY, CDR2 SAAADI. This CDR3 has 12 residues.